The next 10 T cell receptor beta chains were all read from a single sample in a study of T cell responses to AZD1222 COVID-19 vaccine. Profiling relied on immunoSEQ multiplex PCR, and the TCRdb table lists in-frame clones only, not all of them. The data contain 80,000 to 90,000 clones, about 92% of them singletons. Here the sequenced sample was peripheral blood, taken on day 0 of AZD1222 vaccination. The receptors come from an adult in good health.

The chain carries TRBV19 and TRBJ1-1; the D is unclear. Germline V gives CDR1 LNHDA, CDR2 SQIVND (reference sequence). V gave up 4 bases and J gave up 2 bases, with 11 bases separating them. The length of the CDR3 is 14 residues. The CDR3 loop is CASSTLVGNTEAFF. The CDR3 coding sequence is TGTGCCAGTAGTACCCTCGTAGGTAACACTGAAGCTTTCTTT. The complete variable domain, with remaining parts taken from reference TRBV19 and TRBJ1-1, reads DGGITQSPKYLFRKEGQNVTLSCEQNLNHDAMYWYRQDPGQGLRLIYYSQIVNDFQKGDIAEGYSVSREKKESFPLTVTSAQKNPTAFYLCASSTLVGNTEAFFGQGTRLTVV.

The CDR3 protein is CASSVSQGNTEAFF. The CDR3, as DNA: TGTGCCAGCAGCGTTTCACAGGGGAACACTGAAGCTTTCTTT. The V gene is TRBV7-6, the J gene TRBJ1-1, with a possible D match to TRBD1 (6 bases). The V end was cut by 5 bases, the J end by 1 base, with 11 bases between. This CDR3 has 14 residues. Germline V gene lookup returns CDR1 SGHVS and CDR2 FNYEAQ.

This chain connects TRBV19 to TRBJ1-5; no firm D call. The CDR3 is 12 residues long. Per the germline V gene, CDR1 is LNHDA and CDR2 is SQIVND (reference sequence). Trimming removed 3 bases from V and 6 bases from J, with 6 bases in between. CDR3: CASSIWGQPQHF. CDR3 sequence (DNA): TGTGCCAGTAGTATCTGGGGTCAGCCCCAGCATTTT.

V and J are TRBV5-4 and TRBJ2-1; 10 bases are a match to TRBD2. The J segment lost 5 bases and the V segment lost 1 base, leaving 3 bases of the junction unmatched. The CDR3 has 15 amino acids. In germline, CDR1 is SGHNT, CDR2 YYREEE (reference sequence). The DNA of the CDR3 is TGTGCCAGCAGCTTGACAACTAGCGGGAACAATGAGCAGTTCTTC. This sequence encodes CASSLTTSGNNEQFF. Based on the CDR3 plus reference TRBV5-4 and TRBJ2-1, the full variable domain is ETGVTQSPTHLIKTRGQQVTLRCSSQSGHNTVSWYQQALGQGPQFIFQYYREEENGRGNFPPRFSGLQFPNYSSELNVNALELDDSALYLCASSLTTSGNNEQFFGPGTRLTVL.

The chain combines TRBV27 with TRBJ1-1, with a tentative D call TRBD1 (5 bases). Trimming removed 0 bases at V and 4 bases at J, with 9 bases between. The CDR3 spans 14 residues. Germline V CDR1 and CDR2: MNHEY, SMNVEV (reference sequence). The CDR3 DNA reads TGTGCCAGCAGTTTATCGGGGGGGGGCACTGAAGCTTTCTTT. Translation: CASSLSGGGTEAFF.

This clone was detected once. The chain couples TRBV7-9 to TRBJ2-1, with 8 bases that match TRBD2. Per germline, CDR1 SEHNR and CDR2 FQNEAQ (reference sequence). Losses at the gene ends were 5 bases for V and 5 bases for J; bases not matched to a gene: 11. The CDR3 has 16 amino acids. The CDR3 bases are TGTGCCAGCAGCCTCCCGAGCGGGAGAGTAAACAATGAGCAGTTCTTC. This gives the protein CASSLPSGRVNNEQFF.

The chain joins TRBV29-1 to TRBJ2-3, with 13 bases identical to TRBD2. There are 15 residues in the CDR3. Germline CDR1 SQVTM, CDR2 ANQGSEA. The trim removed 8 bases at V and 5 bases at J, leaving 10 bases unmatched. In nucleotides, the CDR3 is TGCAGCTCACAGAGGACTAGCGGGAGTCAAGATACGCAGTATTTT. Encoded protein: CSSQRTSGSQDTQYF.

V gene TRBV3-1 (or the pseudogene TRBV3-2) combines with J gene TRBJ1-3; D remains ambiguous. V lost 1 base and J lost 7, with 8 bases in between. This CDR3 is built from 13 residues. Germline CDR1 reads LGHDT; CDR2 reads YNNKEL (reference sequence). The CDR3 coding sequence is TGTGCCAGCAGCCAAGGTCCGCTGAACACCATATATTTT. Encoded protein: CASSQGPLNTIYF.

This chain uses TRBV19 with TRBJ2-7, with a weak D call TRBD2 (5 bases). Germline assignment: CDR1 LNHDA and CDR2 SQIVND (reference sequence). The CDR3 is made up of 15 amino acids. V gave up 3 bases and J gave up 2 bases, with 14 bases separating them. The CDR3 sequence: CASSIGLAAAYEQYF. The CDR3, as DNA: TGTGCCAGTAGTATTGGGCTAGCAGCAGCCTACGAGCAGTACTTC.

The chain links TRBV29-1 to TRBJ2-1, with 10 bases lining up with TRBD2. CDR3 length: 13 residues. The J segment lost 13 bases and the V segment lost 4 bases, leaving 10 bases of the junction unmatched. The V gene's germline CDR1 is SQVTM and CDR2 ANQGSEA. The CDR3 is CSVGLGLAVNQFF. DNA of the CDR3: TGCAGCGTTGGGCTTGGACTAGCGGTGAATCAGTTCTTC.